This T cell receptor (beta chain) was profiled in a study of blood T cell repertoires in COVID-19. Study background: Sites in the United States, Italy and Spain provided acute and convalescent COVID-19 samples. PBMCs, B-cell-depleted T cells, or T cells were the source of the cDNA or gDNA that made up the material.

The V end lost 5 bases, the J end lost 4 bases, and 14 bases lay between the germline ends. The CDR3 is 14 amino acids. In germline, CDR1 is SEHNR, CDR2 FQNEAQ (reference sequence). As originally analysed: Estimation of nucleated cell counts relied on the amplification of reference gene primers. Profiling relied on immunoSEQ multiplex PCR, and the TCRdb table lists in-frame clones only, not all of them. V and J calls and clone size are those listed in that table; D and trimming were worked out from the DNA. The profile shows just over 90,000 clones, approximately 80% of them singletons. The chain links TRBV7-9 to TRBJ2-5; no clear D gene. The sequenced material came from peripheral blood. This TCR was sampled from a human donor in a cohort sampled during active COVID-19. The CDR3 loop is CASSLLSVLETQYF. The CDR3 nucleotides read TGTGCCAGCAGCCTTCTATCCGTCCTAGAGACCCAGTACTTC.